The T cell receptor beta chain described here comes from a study of control samples from healthy donors and cancer patients. Only in-frame clones appear in the TCRdb table, and some are missing; sequencing was by immunoSEQ multiplex PCR. This table holds tens of thousands of clones, roughly 90% found once. What was sequenced was PBMCs. The source of this sequence is a man between 35 and 55 years old with colorectal cancer.

CDR3 nucleotides: TGTGCCACCAGTGACCCCCGGCAGGGACTGGATTCACCCCTCCACTTT. Translation gives CATSDPRQGLDSPLHF. V is TRBV24-1 and J is TRBJ1-6, with D tentatively TRBD1 (5 bases). Germline-derived CDR1 and CDR2 are KGHDR and SFDVKD. This CDR3 comprises 16 residues. V lost 4 bases and J 8 bases, leaving 17 bases between the germline ends.